Listed here is a single TCR beta chain. Antigen: not known. The Oncomine TCR Beta short-read assay was applied to DNA of cultured CD4+ T cells. MiXCR, applied by TCRdb to the PCR reads, yields one record per CDR3 protein. The table has around 20,000 distinct CDR3 sequences, approximately 40% seen once. This record belongs to a study of vaccination and CD4 T cells after COVID-19. The treatment denotes: 10-day PBMC culture with coronavirus spike peptide pools or control peptides (ViraFEST assay). CD4+ T cells were isolated by negative selection after ten to eleven days of culture. The source of this sequence is a human donor who had recovered from COVID-19. The source material was CD4+ T cells from blood, cultured in vitro, sampled before SARS-CoV-2 vaccination.

The CDR3 protein is CSALDRRLASSYEQYF. Here the CDR3 DNA reads TGCAGTGCTCTCGACCGCAGACTAGCGAGTTCCTACGAGCAGTACTTC. The chain uses TRBV20-1 and TRBJ2-7; 8 bases are a match to TRBD2. This CDR3 has 16 amino acids. V shed 5 bases and J 1 base; nucleotides not matched to a gene: 13. Germline assignment: CDR1 DFQATT and CDR2 SNEGSKA (reference sequence).